This TCR beta chain was found in a study of T cell repertoires in ileal Crohn's disease (dated by TCRdb to between 2019 and 2020). Study-level background: At the time of surgery, 35% to 40% of patients were active smokers, and the median duration of disease was roughly 8.3 years. TCR repertoire analysis was done in 57 Crohn's disease patients from a prospective multicentre cohort. Every patient underwent surgery because of a complication, which was stricturing disease in around 60% of cases and penetrating disease in approximately 40%. The study was conducted in parallel with a multicentre cohort built to find predictors of early endoscopic recurrence after ileocolonic resection. A total of around 150 mucosal samples from some 57 patients were sequenced, collected from several sites on the surgical specimen as well as at postoperative endoscopy. About half of the patients received postoperative therapy: about a dozen received thiopurines and roughly 19 received anti-TNF agents. A Rutgeerts score higher than i0 was the definition used for endoscopic postoperative recurrence.

Notes on this clone: The antigen it binds to is not known. No base-level quality is on record; no much larger clone is a single base apart.

For commercial TCRB immunosequencing, five hundred nanograms of biopsy DNA were submitted for each sample. Adaptive Biotechnology amplified the CDR3 regions from genomic DNA with a two-step multiplex PCR designed to control amplification bias. The first PCR used primers for every V and J gene segment; the second PCR added barcodes and Illumina adapters. An Illumina instrument was used to sequence the CDR3 libraries. The authors processed their data as follows. Analysis combined the vendor-provided pipelines with custom analysis of raw data in R/Bioconductor under R version 3.3.0. Clonality, which ranges from 0 to 1, was calculated as the inverse of the normalised Shannon entropy across all productive clones. High-frequency clones were defined as the repertoire share of the top 100 clones, retaining only clones passing a 95% confidence test. Overlap between samples was measured with the Morisita-Horn index, while repertoire diversity was measured with the Simpson index. TCRdb holds this immuneACCESS table with in-frame rearrangements only. Some clones are missing; in checked studies, unresolved V genes explain under half, and the rest has no known cause. The V and J calls and clone size are taken from that table; D and trimming were inferred from the DNA. This sample holds approximately 9,400 clones; around three quarters were observed only once. Approximately 4.8% of the sample is held by the ten biggest clonotypes.

To be eligible, patients had to be adults with ileal or ileocolonic Crohn's disease and an indication for ileocolonic resection. Whole ileal mucosal biopsies were stored frozen at -80°C before DNA extraction. Genomic DNA was isolated from frozen whole biopsies using a TRizol-based method, and the DNA was quantified with a NanoDrop 2000 spectrophotometer. CDR1 is given as MNHNY and CDR2 as SVGAGI, both from the germline V gene (reference sequence). Counted from cysteine to phenylalanine, this CDR3 has 13 amino acids. Only the CDR3 DNA is retained, 39 bases long and in frame from the first base. Trimming at the junction amounts to 2 bases on V and 1 base on J, and the germline ends lie 6 bases apart. Here is what the overall study found, with its caveats: Mucosal CD4 and CD8 T cells were sorted and sequenced only in a subgroup of patients, whose size was not stated. Sorted CD8 T cells carried more high-frequency clones than CD4 T cells, suggesting mucosal expansions were mainly CD8. A significantly higher proportion of clonal expansions was observed in active smokers at surgery than in non-smokers (about 25% vs 20%, p=0.02). Higher percentages of high-frequency clones at the time of surgery were linked to endoscopic recurrence, and every patient with clonality above 26.8% (18/57) had recurrence.

The chain uses TRBV6-6 and TRBJ2-7; there is no confident call for the D gene. This receptor was taken from an adult with Crohn's disease. Input material: ileal tissue. DNA sequence: TGTGCCAGCAGTTACCAGAGGTCCTACGAGCAGTACTTC. It translates as CASSYQRSYEQYF.